These 11 T cell receptor beta chains originate from one sample sequenced in a study of OX40 agonist ivuxolimab in advanced cancers. The assay was immunoSEQ multiplex PCR, and TCRdb's table has in-frame clones only and misses some. The sample shows fewer than 70,000 clones, roughly 84% of them seen only once. The sample here was CD4+ or CD8+ T cells sorted from blood, taken in a trial of the OX40 agonist ivuxolimab. These receptors originate from an adult with an advanced solid tumor such as melanoma, head and neck, liver or kidney cancer.

This chain links TRBV6-5 with TRBJ1-2, with TRBD1 as a possible D gene (6 bases). V lost 7 bases and J 2 bases, leaving 11 bases between the germline ends. From germline, CDR1 is MNHEY and CDR2 SVGAGI. The CDR3 loop spans 13 amino acids. The CDR3 loop is CASTKGVNYGYTF. The CDR3 DNA reads TGTGCCAGCACCAAGGGGGTCAACTATGGCTACACCTTC.

The chain couples TRBV27 to TRBJ2-2; D assignment may be TRBD1 or TRBD2 (7 bases each). Trimming took 10 bases from V and 5 from J, leaving 17 bases between them. The germline gives CDR1 MNHEY, CDR2 SMNVEV (reference sequence). This CDR3 spans 14 amino acids. The CDR3 DNA is TGTGCCACCATACGCAGGGGGGGAACCGGGGAGCTGTTTTTT. Translating it yields CATIRRGGTGELFF.

The chain carries TRBV10-2 and TRBJ2-5, with unresolved D. The CDR3 has 12 amino acids. Trimming pared 0 bases from V and 5 bases from J, leaving 4 bases between. Germline CDR1 reads WSHSY; CDR2 reads SAAADI. The CDR3 DNA follows: TGCGCCAGCAGTGAGTCGAGGGAGACCCAGTACTTC. Its translation is CASSESRETQYF.

The rearrangement uses TRBV28 and TRBJ2-3, with TRBD1 matching 7 bases. The V gene end was trimmed by 3 bases and the J gene end by 1 base; junction bases not matched to a gene: 4. The germline CDR1 and CDR2 sequences are MDHEN and SYDVKM. The CDR3 runs to 15 residues. CDR3 amino acids: CASSLGTAGTDTQYF. As DNA, the CDR3 is TGTGCCAGCAGTTTGGGGACAGCCGGCACAGATACGCAGTATTTT.

The sample holds one count of this clone. This chain joins TRBV4-1 and TRBJ1-1; D unclear. The CDR3 has 17 residues. Trimming cost V 1 base and J 4 bases, with 19 bases left between them. Germline CDR1 MGHRA, CDR2 YSYEKL. This chain's CDR3 is CASSQAPGLNVGTEAFF. In DNA form, the CDR3 reads TGCGCCAGCAGCCAAGCCCCCGGTCTAAACGTCGGCACTGAAGCTTTCTTT.

The chain carries TRBV7-9 and TRBJ2-6; D remains ambiguous. The CDR3 extends over 14 amino acids. The V gene lost 0 bases and the J gene lost 0 bases, with 0 bases spanning the gap. The V gene's germline CDR1 is SEHNR and CDR2 FQNEAQ (reference sequence). The CDR3 spells CASSLASGANVLTF. The CDR3 DNA sequence: TGTGCCAGCAGCTTAGCCTCTGGGGCCAACGTCCTGACTTTC.

The chain has TRBV5-1 and TRBJ1-1; 12 bases line up with TRBD1. The junction had 8 bases not matched to a gene; V was cut back by 4 bases and J by 1 base. This CDR3 contains 17 residues. The germline V gene has CDR1 SGHRS and CDR2 YFSETQ. CDR3 nucleotides: TGCGCCAGCAGCCGTGGGACAGGGGGCTTCAGGAACACTGAAGCTTTCTTT. It yields the protein CASSRGTGGFRNTEAFF. Full variable domain (outside the CDR3, taken from reference TRBV5-1 and TRBJ1-1): KAGVTQTPRYLIKTRGQQVTLSCSPISGHRSVSWYQQTPGQGLQFLFEYFSETQRNKGNFPGRFSGRQFSNSRSEMNVSTLELGDSALYLCASSRGTGGFRNTEAFFGQGTRLTVV.

V gene TRBV2 combines with J gene TRBJ1-6, with 7 nucleotides matching TRBD1. The CDR3 contains 14 residues. Per germline, CDR1 SNHLY and CDR2 FYNNEI. Losses at the gene ends were 6 bases for V and 7 bases for J; bases not matched to a gene: 6. The CDR3 nucleotides read TGTGCCAGCAGAGTAGGGGGCTTAAATTCACCCCTCCACTTT. Translation gives CASRVGGLNSPLHF.

The gene calls are TRBV7-2 and TRBJ1-2, with TRBD1 matching 7 bases. This CDR3 is 13 amino acids long. With 4 bases clipped from V and 2 bases from J, the junction kept 1 base outside the gene matches. In germline, CDR1 is SGHTA, CDR2 FQGNSA. CDR3 DNA sequence: TGTGCCAGCAGCTCGGGACAGAACTATGGCTACACCTTC. It codes for CASSSGQNYGYTF.

The rearrangement uses TRBV7-3 and TRBJ2-1, with D possibly being TRBD2 (6 bases). Germline-derived CDR1 and CDR2 are SGHTA and FQGTGA. V lost 5 bases to trimming and J lost 10 bases, with 15 bases between them. This CDR3 spans 13 amino acids. The chain's CDR3 is CASSPRARDEQFF. CDR3 DNA sequence: TGTGCCAGCAGCCCCAGGGCGCGGGACGAGCAGTTCTTC.

The chain links TRBV30 to TRBJ2-1; D not resolved. The CDR3 is 14 amino acids. Germline assignment: CDR1 GTSNPN and CDR2 SVGIG (reference sequence). Trimming shortened V by 1 base and J by 4 bases, and 11 bases separated the two germline ends. The CDR3 reads CAWSAPSRYNEQFF. CDR3 nucleotides: TGTGCCTGGAGTGCTCCTAGTCGGTACAATGAGCAGTTCTTC.